These 10 T cell receptor beta chains came from one sample sequenced in a study of blood T cells in healthy people across ages. Through a sample-barcoded 5' primer and a J-beta primer mix, a second PCR was run for about 7 to 12 cycles. TCRdb analysed the 5' RACE reads with MiXCR anew, one entry per CDR3 protein. The sample has roughly 1,800,000 distinct CDR3 sequences; about 50% are singletons. What was sequenced was blood. These receptors came from a woman aged 40 to 50 in good health.

This clonotype was seen only a few times. The genes are TRBV10-3 and TRBJ1-2; D unresolved. Per the germline V gene, CDR1 is ENHRY and CDR2 is SYGVKD. Deletions cut 8 bases from V and 7 bases from J, with 11 bases between. CDR3 size: 11 residues. CDR3 sequence reads: CAIGDAGGYTF. In nucleotides, the CDR3 is TGTGCCATCGGCGATGCTGGTGGCTACACCTTC.

This clonotype has a handful of counts. CDR3 protein: CASTRGLEEQYF. The CDR3 coding sequence is TGTGCCAGCACTAGGGGCCTAGAGGAGCAGTACTTC. This chain connects TRBV12-3 or TRBV12-4 to TRBJ2-7, with a tentative D call TRBD1 (5 bases). The CDR3 runs 12 residues. The V gene lost 7 bases and the J gene lost 7 bases, with 14 bases spanning the gap.

The table lists this clonotype with a count of one. The J gene is TRBJ1-2, the V gene TRBV28; possibly TRBD1 for D (6 bases). The CDR3 is 15 amino acids. Trimming removed 6 bases from V and 0 bases from J, with 14 bases in between. From germline, CDR1 is MDHEN and CDR2 SYDVKM. The CDR3 coding sequence is TGTGCCAGCAGCCGAGGAGGGGGGGCTAACTATGGCTACACCTTC. Its translation is CASSRGGGANYGYTF.

This clonotype has a single count. The chain has TRBV27 and TRBJ2-1, with TRBD1 matching 7 bases. The DNA end favors TRBJ2-7, so the J call may be wrong. CDR1 and CDR2 (germline): MNHEY, SMNVEV (reference sequence). The CDR3 has 13 amino acids. In DNA form, the CDR3 reads TGTGCCAGCAGTTCCGGACAGGCCCCCGAGCAGTACTTC. Its protein product is CASSSGQAPEQYF.

At least ten counts were recorded for this clonotype. V and J are TRBV20-1 and TRBJ1-6; 9 positions match TRBD1. V lost 1 base and J lost 7; bases outside the gene matches: 11. Germline CDR1 reads DFQATT; CDR2 reads SNEGSKA (reference sequence). This CDR3 spans 17 amino acids. CDR3 amino acids: CSARVTGGSSGNSPLHF. DNA of the CDR3: TGCAGTGCTAGAGTCACAGGGGGCTCTTCGGGGAATTCACCCCTCCACTTT.

Concerning this clonotype itself: A read error may be the cause here, since a much bigger clone is one base away. This chain connects TRBV14 to TRBJ2-1; 10 bases fit TRBD1. Germline V gene lookup returns CDR1 SGHDN and CDR2 FVKESK. This CDR3 comprises 16 residues. V lost 1 base and J lost 9; bases outside the gene matches: 9. The CDR3 loop is CASSQVTGGASSEQFF. The CDR3 bases are TGTGCCAGCAGCCAAGTGACAGGGGGCGCGAGCAGTGAGCAGTTCTTC.

The genes are TRBV20-1 and TRBJ1-2; TRBD1 agrees at 8 bases. The V gene end was trimmed by 6 bases and the J gene end by 5 bases; junction bases not matched to a gene: 14. Germline loops: CDR1 DFQATT, CDR2 SNEGSKA (reference sequence). CDR3 length: 15 amino acids. The CDR3 coding sequence is TGCAGTGCCTTACTTCCGGGGACAGGCGAATATGGCTACACCTTC. This sequence encodes CSALLPGTGEYGYTF.

The V gene is TRBV12-3 or TRBV12-4, the J gene TRBJ2-7, with 7 positions matching TRBD2. V was clipped by 5 bases and J by 2 bases; unmatched bases: 12. CDR3 size: 16 residues. CDR3: CASSLLSGGTTYEQYF. The CDR3, as DNA: TGTGCCAGCAGTCTACTCTCTGGGGGGACTACCTACGAGCAGTACTTC.

This clonotype was observed a few times. The V and J genes are TRBV10-3 and TRBJ2-1; weak D call: TRBD1 (6 bases). Trimming left V 9 bases short and J 2 bases short, with 14 bases between. The length of the CDR3 is 14 residues. Germline-derived CDR1 and CDR2 are ENHRY and SYGVKD. DNA of the CDR3: TGTGCCATAGGGAAGGGGGTCACCTACAATGAGCAGTTCTTC. Residues: CAIGKGVTYNEQFF.

This clonotype was observed once. The rearrangement links TRBV21-1 to TRBJ2-7. TRBV21-1 is a pseudogene segment. The CDR3 length is 12 residues. CDR3: CASITTGYEQYF. The CDR3 DNA follows: TGTGCCAGCATCACGACCGGCTACGAGCAGTACTTC.